The clone carrying this T cell receptor beta chain was counted once. This entry belongs to a study of OX40 agonist ivuxolimab in advanced cancers. Method: immunoSEQ multiplex PCR; TCRdb's copy keeps in-frame clones and lacks some. The sample lists approximately 30,000 clones; about 86% were seen once. Germline V gene data show CDR1 as SEHNR and CDR2 as FQNEAQ (reference sequence). V shed 4 bases, J shed 3 bases, and the junction held 15 bases outside the gene matches. The CDR3 has 17 residues. The V gene is TRBV7-9, the J gene TRBJ2-7; TRBD1 agrees at 7 bases. This sequence originates from an adult with an advanced solid tumor such as melanoma, head and neck, liver or kidney cancer. The sample consisted of CD4+ or CD8+ T cells sorted from blood, taken in a trial of the OX40 agonist ivuxolimab. CDR3 loop: CASSSPFRTGLNYEQYF. CDR3 DNA: TGTGCCAGCAGCTCACCCTTCAGGACAGGTTTAAACTACGAGCAGTACTTC.